This T cell receptor beta chain came from a study of cytomegalovirus exposure and HLA in healthy donors. The ends were cut back, 3 bases at V and 4 bases at J, with 9 bases in the middle. Germline V CDR1 and CDR2: MNHNS, SASEGT. This CDR3 has 13 residues. The PCR was carried out with 60 Vbeta primers and 13 Jbeta primers. Data came from immunoSEQ multiplex PCR; TCRdb stores just in-frame clones and leaves some out. The sample consists of 200,000 or so clones, approximately 70% of them appearing once. The V gene is TRBV6-1, the J gene TRBJ1-2, with D uncertain. This receptor was taken from a man aged 40-50 years in good health and CMV-seropositive. Sequencing was performed on PBMCs. CDR3 protein: CASSDVAIYGYTF. CDR3 nucleotide sequence: TGTGCCAGCAGTGACGTAGCAATCTATGGCTACACCTTC.